These 10 T cell receptor beta chains originate from one sample sequenced in a study of regulatory and conventional T cells in RAG deficiency. Method: immunoSEQ multiplex PCR; TCRdb's copy keeps in-frame clones and lacks some. The repertoire consists of 34,000 or so clones, with roughly 90% occurring once and the leading ten covering approximately 13%. These data were also filed under a second study, of regulatory T cells. That work contributes: Primers: 52 TRBV forward and 13 TRBJ reverse.

The sequenced sample consisted of CD8+ T cells sorted from blood. These receptors originate from a human donor in good health.

V is TRBV13 and J is TRBJ2-4, with a tentative D call TRBD1 (5 bases). V was trimmed by 0 bases and J by 0 bases, leaving 9 bases between them. The CDR3 has 16 residues. Germline assignment: CDR1 PRHDT and CDR2 FYEKMQ (reference sequence). The CDR3 coding sequence is TGTGCCAGCAGCTTAGGTGGCCAGGGAGCCAAAAACATTCAGTACTTC. Protein product: CASSLGGQGAKNIQYF.

The chain uses TRBV2 and TRBJ2-5, with 8 bases identical to TRBD1. Gene TRBJ2-7 matches the end of the DNA better, so the J call may be wrong. The CDR3 has 15 amino acids. Germline V gene sequence: CDR1 SNHLY, CDR2 FYNNEI. The CDR3 DNA reads as TGTGCCAGCAGTGATTGGCTAGGACAGGGTAACGAGCAGTACTTC. Residues: CASSDWLGQGNEQYF.

This chain connects TRBV5-1 to TRBJ2-7, with 11 bases lining up with TRBD1. CDR1 and CDR2 (germline): SGHRS, YFSETQ. V was pared by 4 bases and J by 5 bases, with 8 bases of the junction left unmatched. The CDR3 spans 15 residues. CDR3 sequence: CASSKGQGALNEQYF. The CDR3 coding sequence is TGCGCCAGCAGCAAAGGACAGGGGGCATTGAACGAGCAGTACTTC.

The genes are TRBV6-5 and TRBJ2-7; no reliable D call. The CDR3 runs to 14 residues. Germline CDR1 is MNHEY and CDR2 is SVGAGI. V lost 5 bases to trimming and J lost 0 bases, with 11 bases between them. The CDR3 DNA is TGTGCCAGCAGTGAGCAGGACGGCTCCTACGAGCAGTACTTC. Its translation is CASSEQDGSYEQYF.

In this sample, this clone turned up once. The chain has TRBV4-1 and TRBJ2-7; D assignment may be TRBD1 or TRBD2 (6 bases each). The V gene's germline CDR1 is MGHRA and CDR2 YSYEKL. V shed 4 bases and J shed 6 bases, with 25 bases lying between them. This CDR3 spans 17 amino acids. CDR3 sequence: CASSRGGLNRVAGEQYF. The CDR3 DNA sequence: TGCGCCAGCAGCCGTGGGGGGCTAAACAGGGTGGCGGGCGAGCAGTACTTC.

This chain uses TRBV2 with TRBJ2-7, with D perhaps matching TRBD2 (7 bases). V lost 6 bases and J 4 bases, leaving 19 bases between the germline ends. This CDR3 contains 15 residues. Germline CDR1 reads SNHLY; CDR2 reads FYNNEI. As DNA, the CDR3 is TGTGCCAGCAGACTATTGGCGGGGGCGGAATACGAGCAGTACTTC. Translated: CASRLLAGAEYEQYF.

The chain is built from TRBV7-6 and TRBJ2-7; D perhaps matches TRBD2 (6 bases). Per germline, CDR1 SGHVS and CDR2 FNYEAQ. The CDR3 spans 15 residues. Trimming took off 1 base at V and 6 bases at J, with 16 bases between the two ends. The CDR3 protein is CASSLVGAGSSEQYF. The CDR3 nucleotides read TGTGCCAGCAGCTTAGTCGGGGCGGGGAGTTCCGAGCAGTACTTC.

This clone showed up just once. The rearrangement uses TRBV27 and TRBJ2-5; 9 bases line up with TRBD1. The CDR3 sequence is 14 residues long. Germline V CDR1 and CDR2: MNHEY, SMNVEV (reference sequence). Trimming took 4 bases from V and 5 from J; bases not matched to a gene: 5. CDR3 amino acids: CASSSTTGGETQYF. Here the CDR3 DNA reads TGTGCCAGCAGTTCTACGACAGGGGGGGAGACCCAGTACTTC.

With regard to this clone: The junction shows a germline mismatch at one end, possibly a read error. This sequence joins TRBV2 and TRBJ1-5, with D perhaps TRBD1 (6 bases). CDR3 length: 16 amino acids. Germline V CDR1 and CDR2: SNHLY, FYNNEI. CDR3 DNA: TGTGCCAGCAGTGAATGGGGGCGAACTAGCAATCAGCCCCGGCATTTT. This sequence encodes CASSEWGRTSNQPRHF. Filled out from reference TRBV2 and TRBJ1-5, the complete variable domain reads EPEVTQTPSHQVTQMGQEVILRCVPISNHLYFYWYRQILGQKVEFLVSFYNNEISEKSEIFDDQFSVERPDGSNFTLKIRSTKLEDSAMYFCASSEWGRTSNQPRHFGDGTRLSIL.

This chain joins TRBV6-5 and TRBJ1-5; 11 bases line up with TRBD1. Germline V lookup: CDR1 MNHEY, CDR2 SVGAGI. Germline trimming cut 5 bases from V and 2 bases from J; bases unmatched to any gene: 2. This CDR3 comprises 15 residues. CDR3 bases: TGTGCCAGCAGTCCGGACAGGGGGCGCAATCAGCCCCAGCATTTT. Translation: CASSPDRGRNQPQHF.